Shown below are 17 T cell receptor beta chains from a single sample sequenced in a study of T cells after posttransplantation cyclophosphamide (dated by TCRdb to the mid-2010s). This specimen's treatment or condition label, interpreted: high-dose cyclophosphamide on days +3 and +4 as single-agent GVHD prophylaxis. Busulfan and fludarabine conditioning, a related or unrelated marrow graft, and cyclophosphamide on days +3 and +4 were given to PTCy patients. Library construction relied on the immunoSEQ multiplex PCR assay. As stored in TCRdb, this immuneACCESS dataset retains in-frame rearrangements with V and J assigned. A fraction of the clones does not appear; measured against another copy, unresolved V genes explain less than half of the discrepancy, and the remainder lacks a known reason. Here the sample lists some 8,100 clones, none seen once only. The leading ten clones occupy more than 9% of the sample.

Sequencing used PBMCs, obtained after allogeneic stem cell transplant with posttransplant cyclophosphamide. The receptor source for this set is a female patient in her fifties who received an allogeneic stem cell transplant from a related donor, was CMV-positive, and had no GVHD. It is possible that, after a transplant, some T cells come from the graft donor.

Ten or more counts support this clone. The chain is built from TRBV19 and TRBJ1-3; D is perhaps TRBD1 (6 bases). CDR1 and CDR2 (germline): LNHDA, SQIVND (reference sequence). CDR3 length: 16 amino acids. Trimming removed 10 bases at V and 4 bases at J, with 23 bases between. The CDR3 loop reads CATTTRGGDPGNTIYF. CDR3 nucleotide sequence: TGTGCCACCACGACACGGGGGGGCGATCCCGGAAACACCATATATTTT.

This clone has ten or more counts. The CDR3: CASSPTSGRDETQYF. In DNA, the CDR3 is TGCGCCAGCAGTCCGACTAGCGGGAGAGATGAGACCCAGTACTTC. This chain joins TRBV10-1 and TRBJ2-5, with 12 bases fitting TRBD2. CDR1 is WNHNN and CDR2 is SYGVQD in the germline V gene (reference sequence). The CDR3 length is 15 residues. The V gene end was trimmed by 5 bases and the J gene end by 5 bases; junction bases not matched to a gene: 6.

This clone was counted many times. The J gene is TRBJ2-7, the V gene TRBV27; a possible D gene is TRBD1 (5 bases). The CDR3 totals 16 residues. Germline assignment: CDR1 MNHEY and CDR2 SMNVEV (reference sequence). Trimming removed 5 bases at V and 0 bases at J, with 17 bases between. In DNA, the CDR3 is TGTGCCAGCAGTCCGACCCGTGGGGCATACTCCTACGAGCAGTACTTC. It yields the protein CASSPTRGAYSYEQYF.

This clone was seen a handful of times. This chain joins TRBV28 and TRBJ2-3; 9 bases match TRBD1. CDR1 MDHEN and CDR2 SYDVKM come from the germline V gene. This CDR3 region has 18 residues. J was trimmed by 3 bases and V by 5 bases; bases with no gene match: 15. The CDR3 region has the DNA TGTGCCAGCAGTCTTTTGGGCCCGACAGGGGGGGGGACAGATACGCAGTATTTT. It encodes CASSLLGPTGGGTDTQYF.

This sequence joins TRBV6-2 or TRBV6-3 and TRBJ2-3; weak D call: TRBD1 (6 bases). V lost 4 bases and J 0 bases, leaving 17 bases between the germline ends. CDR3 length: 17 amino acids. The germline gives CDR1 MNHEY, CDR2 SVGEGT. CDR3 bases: TGTGCCAGCAGTTCAGGGCTGGGGGCGTCTAGCACAGATACGCAGTATTTT. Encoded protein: CASSSGLGASSTDTQYF.

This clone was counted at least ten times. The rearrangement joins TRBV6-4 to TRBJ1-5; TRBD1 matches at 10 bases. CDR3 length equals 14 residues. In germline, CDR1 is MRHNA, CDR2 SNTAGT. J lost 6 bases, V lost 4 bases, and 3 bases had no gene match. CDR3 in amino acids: CASSADRGLQPQHF. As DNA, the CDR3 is TGTGCCAGCAGTGCAGACAGGGGGCTTCAGCCCCAGCATTTT.

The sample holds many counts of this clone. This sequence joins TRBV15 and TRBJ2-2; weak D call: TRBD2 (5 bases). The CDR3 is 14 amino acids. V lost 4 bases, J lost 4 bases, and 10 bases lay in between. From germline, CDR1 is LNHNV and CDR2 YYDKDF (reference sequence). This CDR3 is CATSKDSFTGELFF. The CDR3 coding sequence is TGTGCCACCAGCAAGGACTCATTCACCGGGGAGCTGTTTTTT. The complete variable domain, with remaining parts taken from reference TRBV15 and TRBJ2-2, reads DAMVIQNPRYQVTQFGKPVTLSCSQTLNHNVMYWYQQKSSQAPKLLFHYYDKDFNNEADTPDNFQSRRPNTSFCFLDIRSPGLGDTAMYLCATSKDSFTGELFFGEGSRLTVL.

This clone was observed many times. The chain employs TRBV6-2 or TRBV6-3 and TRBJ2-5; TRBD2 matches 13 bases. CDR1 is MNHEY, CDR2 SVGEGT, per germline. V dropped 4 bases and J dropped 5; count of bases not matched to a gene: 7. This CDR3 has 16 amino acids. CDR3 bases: TGTGCCAGCAGTTCAACTAGCGGGAGGGTCCGGGAGACCCAGTACTTC. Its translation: CASSSTSGRVRETQYF.

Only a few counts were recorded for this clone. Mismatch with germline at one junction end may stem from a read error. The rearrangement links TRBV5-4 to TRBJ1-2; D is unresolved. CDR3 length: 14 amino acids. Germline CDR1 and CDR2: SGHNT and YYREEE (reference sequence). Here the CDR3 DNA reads TGTGCCAGCAGCTTGGGTGCCGGAAACTATCGCTACACCTTC. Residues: CASSLGAGNYRYTF.

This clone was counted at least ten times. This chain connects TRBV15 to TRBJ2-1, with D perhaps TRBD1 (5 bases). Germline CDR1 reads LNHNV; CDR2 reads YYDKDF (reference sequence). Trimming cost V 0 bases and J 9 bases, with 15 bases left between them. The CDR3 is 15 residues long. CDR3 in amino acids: CATSRDNAGWSEQFF. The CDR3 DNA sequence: TGTGCCACCAGCAGAGATAATGCAGGGTGGTCTGAGCAGTTCTTC.

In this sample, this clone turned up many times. CDR3 nucleotide sequence: TGTGCCAGCAGTGGGACAGGGTGGGAAGAGACCCAGTACTTC. Protein sequence: CASSGTGWEETQYF. The gene calls are TRBV6-1 and TRBJ2-5; 8 bases align to TRBD1. CDR1 is MNHNS, CDR2 SASEGT, per germline. Losses at the gene ends were 4 bases for V and 3 bases for J; bases not matched to a gene: 4. The length of the CDR3 is 14 residues.

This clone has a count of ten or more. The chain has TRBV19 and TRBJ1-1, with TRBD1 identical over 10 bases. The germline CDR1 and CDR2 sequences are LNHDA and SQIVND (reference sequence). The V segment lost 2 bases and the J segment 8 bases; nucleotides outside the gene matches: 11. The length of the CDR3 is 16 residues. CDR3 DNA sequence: TGTGCCAGTAGTATAAGGTCCGGGGACAGGGGTTTCGAAGCTTTCTTT. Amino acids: CASSIRSGDRGFEAFF.

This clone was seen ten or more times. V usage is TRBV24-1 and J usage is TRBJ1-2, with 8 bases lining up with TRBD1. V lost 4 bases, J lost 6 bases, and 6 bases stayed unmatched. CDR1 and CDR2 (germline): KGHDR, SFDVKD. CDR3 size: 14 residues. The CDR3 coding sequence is TGTGCCACCAGTGACTTTCCGGGACAGGATGGCTACACCTTC. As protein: CATSDFPGQDGYTF.

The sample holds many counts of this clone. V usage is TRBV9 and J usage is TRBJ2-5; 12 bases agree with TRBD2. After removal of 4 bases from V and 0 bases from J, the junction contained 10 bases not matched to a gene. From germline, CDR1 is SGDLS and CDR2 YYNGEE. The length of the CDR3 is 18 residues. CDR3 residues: CASSLGLAGLVHQETQYF. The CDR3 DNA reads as TGTGCCAGCAGCCTTGGACTAGCGGGACTCGTGCACCAAGAGACCCAGTACTTC.

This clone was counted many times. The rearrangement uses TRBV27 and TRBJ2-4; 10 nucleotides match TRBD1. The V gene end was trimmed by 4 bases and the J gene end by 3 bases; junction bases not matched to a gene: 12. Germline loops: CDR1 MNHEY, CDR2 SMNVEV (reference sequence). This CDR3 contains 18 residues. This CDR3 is CASSSEDRGMHFKNIQYF. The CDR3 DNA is TGTGCCAGCAGTTCCGAGGACAGGGGGATGCATTTCAAAAACATTCAGTACTTC.

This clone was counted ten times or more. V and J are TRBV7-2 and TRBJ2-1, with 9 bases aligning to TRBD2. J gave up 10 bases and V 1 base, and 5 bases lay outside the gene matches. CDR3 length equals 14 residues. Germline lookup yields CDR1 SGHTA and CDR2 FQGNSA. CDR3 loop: CASSLGASGTEQFF. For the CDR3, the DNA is TGTGCCAGCAGCTTAGGCGCTAGCGGGACAGAGCAGTTCTTC.

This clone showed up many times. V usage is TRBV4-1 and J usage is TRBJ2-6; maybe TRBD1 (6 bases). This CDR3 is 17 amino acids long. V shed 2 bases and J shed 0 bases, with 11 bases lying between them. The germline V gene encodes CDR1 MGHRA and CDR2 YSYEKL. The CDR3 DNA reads TGCGCCAGCAGCCAATGGGCACAGGGCTCTGGGGCCAACGTCCTGACTTTC. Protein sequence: CASSQWAQGSGANVLTF.